This T cell receptor (beta chain) derives from a study of T cell repertoires in cytomegalovirus infection. Study-wide background: Matching HLA type and CMV infection were both indicated by public TCR beta signatures.

Study-wide points: Clonotype analysis showed dominance of the ex vivo response by HLA-C-restricted CMV-specific TCR beta clonotypes.

Details on this clonotype: Its cognate antigen is unknown.

The CDR3 has 15 residues. The ends were cut back, 3 bases at V and 3 bases at J, with 14 bases in the middle. CDR1 is SNHLY and CDR2 is FYNNEI in the germline V gene. TCRdb processed the reads anew with MiXCR; each CDR3 protein has one entry. The table shows about 530,000 distinct CDR3 sequences, with 26% occurring only once. The receptor was derived from a human donor in good health (CMV status not recorded). Some clones in this sample may be carry-over from other donors' samples. Source material: PBMCs. The chain recombines TRBV2 with TRBJ2-5, with D tentatively TRBD1 or TRBD2 (5 bases each). CDR3 residues: CASSDPGQGEETQYF. The CDR3 region has the DNA TGTGCCAGCAGTGACCCGGGGCAGGGCGAAGAGACCCAGTACTTC.